A single sample gave rise to the 26 T cell receptor beta chains below, sequenced in a study of CD8 T cells in ankylosing spondylitis. Findings and limits, study-wide: A TCR beta motif of several highly homologous variants appeared characteristic of ankylosing spondylitis blood.

One entry per CDR3 protein results from TCRdb running MiXCR on the 5' RACE reads. The data contain roughly 670,000 distinct CDR3 sequences, roughly 19% of them seen just once; the ten biggest clones take up around 20%. Antigen specificity for these receptors is unknown. The sequenced sample consisted of blood, either unsorted or a sorted T cell fraction (not recorded which). The receptors stem from a male donor with ankylosing spondylitis.

V is TRBV9 and J is TRBJ1-1; 8 nucleotides agree with TRBD1. Germline V gene lookup returns CDR1 SGDLS and CDR2 YYNGEE. The CDR3 spans 14 residues. Germline trimming cut 4 bases from V and 3 bases from J; bases unmatched to any gene: 5. This CDR3 is CASSRDRGDTEAFF. The CDR3 bases are TGTGCCAGCAGCCGTGACAGGGGTGACACTGAAGCTTTCTTT.

This clonotype was observed a few times. One junction end does not reproduce the germline sequence, and a read error may be involved. The chain employs TRBV3-1 and TRBJ2-1; 8 nucleotides align to TRBD1. CDR3 length: 13 residues. The germline CDR1 and CDR2 sequences are LGHDT and YNNKEL (reference sequence). The CDR3 is CASRQDRGNEQFF. The CDR3 nucleotides are TGTGCCAGCAGGCAAGACAGGGGTAATGAGCAGTTCTTC.

This chain links TRBV10-2 with TRBJ2-7, with 7 bases that match TRBD1. The junction had 12 bases not matched to a gene; V was cut back by 7 bases and J by 6 bases. The CDR3 length is 14 residues. Germline V CDR1 and CDR2: WSHSY, SAAADI. CDR3: CASTLSDRAGEQYF. The CDR3 DNA reads as TGCGCCAGCACGCTATCAGACAGGGCTGGCGAGCAGTACTTC.

The chain is built from TRBV12-3 or TRBV12-4 and TRBJ2-1; the D is unclear. V gave up 4 bases and J gave up 6 bases, with 7 bases separating them. The CDR3 contains 12 residues. The CDR3, as DNA: TGTGCCAGCAGTTCGACTTTCAATGAGCAGTTCTTC. This gives the protein CASSSTFNEQFF.

This clonotype was counted between two and nine times. This chain links TRBV5-1 with TRBJ2-2; 7 positions match TRBD1. There are 15 residues in the CDR3. Germline V gene lookup returns CDR1 SGHRS and CDR2 YFSETQ. V was clipped by 0 bases and J by 5 bases; unmatched bases: 4. CDR3 sequence: CASSLERGRTGELFF. In nucleotides, the CDR3 is TGCGCCAGCAGCTTGGAGAGGGGGCGTACCGGGGAGCTGTTTTTT.

This clonotype was counted many times. The chain combines TRBV7-9 with TRBJ2-5, with a weak D call TRBD1 (7 bases). The germline V gene encodes CDR1 SEHNR and CDR2 FQNEAQ (reference sequence). The ends were cut back, 5 bases at V and 4 bases at J, with 17 bases in the middle. CDR3 size: 15 residues. The CDR3 reads CASSPGGSTRETQYF. In DNA, the CDR3 is TGTGCCAGCAGCCCAGGGGGGTCGACAAGAGAGACCCAGTACTTC.

This chain joins TRBV11-2 and TRBJ2-5, with 13 bases aligning to TRBD2. Per germline, CDR1 SGHAT and CDR2 FQNNGV. There are 19 residues in the CDR3. Losses at the gene ends were 6 bases for V and 0 bases for J; bases not matched to a gene: 13. The CDR3 bases are TGTGCCAGCAGATCAGGACTAGCGGGAGTCGAAGGGTACCAAGAGACCCAGTACTTC. It specifies CASRSGLAGVEGYQETQYF.

In this sample, this clonotype turned up a few times. The rearrangement joins TRBV5-1 to TRBJ2-3, with D maybe TRBD2 (5 bases). V lost 2 bases to trimming and J lost 3 bases, with 10 bases between them. CDR3 length: 14 residues. CDR1 is SGHRS, CDR2 YFSETQ, per germline. CDR3 sequence reads: CASSFGLSTDTQYF. In DNA, the CDR3 is TGCGCCAGCAGCTTTGGACTTTCAACAGATACGCAGTATTTT.

The genes are TRBV20-1 and TRBJ1-4; 7 bases match TRBD1. The CDR3 is made up of 17 amino acids. Germline values: CDR1 DFQATT, CDR2 SNEGSKA (reference sequence). V shed 3 bases and J 2 bases; nucleotides not matched to a gene: 12. The CDR3 sequence is CSASGGGSGGTNEKLFF. The CDR3 nucleotides read TGCAGTGCTAGCGGTGGAGGGTCAGGGGGGACTAATGAAAAACTGTTTTTT.

This chain joins TRBV6-1 and TRBJ2-5, with D perhaps TRBD2 (5 bases). The CDR3 length is 15 residues. Trimming cost V 3 bases and J 1 base, with 12 bases left between them. From germline, CDR1 is MNHNS and CDR2 SASEGT. The CDR3 spells CASSDRRFAQETQYF. The CDR3 nucleotides are TGTGCCAGCAGTGACCGGAGGTTCGCCCAAGAGACCCAGTACTTC.

This rearrangement joins TRBV18 to TRBJ2-3; D ambiguous. There are 14 residues in the CDR3. With 4 bases removed from V and 4 bases from J, the gap between germline ends came to 12 bases. CDR1 KGHSH and CDR2 LQKENI come from the germline V gene. CDR3 residues: CASSRNALADTQYF. For the CDR3, the DNA is TGTGCCAGCTCACGGAACGCGCTGGCAGATACGCAGTATTTT. Supplemented by reference TRBV18 and TRBJ2-3, the full variable domain reads NAGVMQNPRHLVRRRGQEARLRCSPMKGHSHVYWYRQLPEEGLKFMVYLQKENIIDESGMPKERFSAEFPKEGPSILRIQQVVRGDSAAYFCASSRNALADTQYFGPGTRLTVL.

Here the CDR3 DNA reads TGTGCCAGCCAAACTGGGGTCCTTTCTAACTATGGCTACACCTTC. The encoded protein is CASQTGVLSNYGYTF. The V gene is TRBV5-8, the J gene TRBJ1-2; D call uncertain. Per germline, CDR1 SGHTS and CDR2 YDEGEE. The CDR3 loop spans 15 amino acids. Trimming cost V 7 bases and J 0 bases, with 16 bases left between them.

The sample holds a few counts of this clonotype. The rearrangement joins TRBV4-3 to TRBJ2-1; TRBD1 is a possible D gene (6 bases). From germline, CDR1 is LGHNA and CDR2 YSLEER. V was pared by 2 bases and J by 8 bases, with 19 bases between. This CDR3 is 16 amino acids long. The CDR3 region has the DNA TGCGCCAGCAGCCAAAATCAAGGAACAGGGACCCATGAGCAGTTCTTC. Its protein is CASSQNQGTGTHEQFF.

This clonotype occurred a few times. The CDR3 spells CATSDFPDTQYF. The CDR3 nucleotides read TGTGCCACCAGTGACTTTCCAGATACGCAGTATTTT. The genes are TRBV24-1 and TRBJ2-3, with D uncertain. The length of the CDR3 is 12 residues. V was trimmed by 4 bases and J by 4 bases, leaving 5 bases between them. Germline values: CDR1 KGHDR, CDR2 SFDVKD.

This sequence joins TRBV6-2 or TRBV6-3 and TRBJ2-7; unclear D gene. The germline V gene has CDR1 MNHEY and CDR2 SVGEGT. Trimming left V 5 bases short and J 3 bases short, with 8 bases between. The CDR3 is 12 residues long. The CDR3 loop is CASSNPFYEQYF. The CDR3 bases are TGTGCCAGCAGTAACCCCTTCTACGAGCAGTACTTC.

This chain connects TRBV9 to TRBJ2-3; TRBD1 is a possible D gene (5 bases). The CDR3 totals 15 residues. V lost 0 bases and J lost 4, with 12 bases in between. Germline lookup yields CDR1 SGDLS and CDR2 YYNGEE. The CDR3 protein is CASSVGTSPSDTQYF. DNA of the CDR3: TGTGCCAGCAGCGTAGGGACATCTCCTTCAGATACGCAGTATTTT.

This clonotype came up a few times. The rearrangement uses TRBV6-4 and TRBJ2-1; no reliable D call. Germline V gives CDR1 MRHNA, CDR2 SNTAGT. V lost 11 bases and J 0 bases, leaving 17 bases between the germline ends. The CDR3 has 15 amino acids. Written as DNA, the CDR3 is TGTGCCCCCCACTCGACTCAGCGCTCCTACAATGAGCAGTTCTTC. Its protein product is CAPHSTQRSYNEQFF.

This clonotype was observed at least ten times. The rearrangement links TRBV12-3 or TRBV12-4 to TRBJ2-5; D uncertain. V lost 4 bases and J lost 5, with 14 bases in between. The CDR3 runs 14 residues. CDR3 sequence: CASSWGLEPETQYF. CDR3 sequence (DNA): TGTGCCAGCAGTTGGGGTTTAGAACCCGAGACCCAGTACTTC.

The chain joins TRBV6-5 to TRBJ1-4; D perhaps matches TRBD1 (5 bases). This CDR3 is 14 amino acids long. The germline V and J ends were trimmed by 2 bases and 6 bases, with 10 bases remaining between them. Germline lookup yields CDR1 MNHEY and CDR2 SVGAGI. The DNA of the CDR3 is TGTGCCAGCAGTTACGGTGTAGGGGATGAAAAACTGTTTTTT. Translated: CASSYGVGDEKLFF.

This clonotype was counted between two and nine times. This sequence joins TRBV4-1 and TRBJ2-7, with D unclear. From germline, CDR1 is MGHRA and CDR2 YSYEKL. V gave up 0 bases and J gave up 4 bases, with 16 bases separating them. The CDR3 consists of 16 residues. The CDR3 protein is CASSQDMGVTEYEQYF. The CDR3 DNA is TGCGCCAGCAGCCAAGACATGGGCGTAACAGAATACGAGCAGTACTTC.

This clonotype appeared a few times. J is TRBJ2-1 and V is TRBV20-1; D possibly corresponds to TRBD1 (5 bases). V was clipped by 1 base and J by 4 bases, with 8 bases between them. This CDR3 has 13 residues. Germline V lookup: CDR1 DFQATT, CDR2 SNEGSKA (reference sequence). CDR3 DNA sequence: TGCAGTGCTAGAGGCAGGGCTTACAATGAGCAGTTCTTC. Residues: CSARGRAYNEQFF.

The chain is built from TRBV7-9 and TRBJ1-5; D is undetermined. Trimming pared 5 bases from V and 2 bases from J, leaving 13 bases between. CDR3 length: 15 residues. Germline V gives CDR1 SEHNR, CDR2 FQNEAQ (reference sequence). Written as DNA, the CDR3 is TGTGCCAGCAGCCCCCCGGGCAGTGGCAATCAGCCCCAGCATTTT. Its translation is CASSPPGSGNQPQHF.

The rearrangement links TRBV4-1 to TRBJ2-1, with TRBD2 matching 14 bases. The CDR3 runs 21 residues. Looked up from germline, CDR1 is MGHRA and CDR2 is YSYEKL. J lost 9 bases, V lost 4 bases, and 23 bases had no gene match. CDR3 DNA: TGCGCCAGCAGCCCGGACCACAGGGGCCTGGGACTAGCGGGAGAACTACCTGAGCAGTTCTTC. It is translated as CASSPDHRGLGLAGELPEQFF.

The V gene is TRBV5-1, the J gene TRBJ2-2; 10 nucleotides align to TRBD1. V was pared by 0 bases and J by 4 bases, with 9 bases of the junction left unmatched. CDR1 and CDR2 from the germline V gene are SGHRS and YFSETQ. This CDR3 has 18 residues. CDR3: CASSLGLPGQGVTGELFF. CDR3 DNA: TGCGCCAGCAGCTTGGGCTTGCCAGGACAGGGGGTCACCGGGGAGCTGTTTTTT.

The rearrangement uses TRBV4-3 and TRBJ2-7; 10 bases align to TRBD2. Germline CDR1 and CDR2: LGHNA and YSLEER. There are 18 residues in the CDR3. V trimming: 0 bases; J trimming: 2 bases; junction bases outside the gene matches: 10. CDR3 in amino acids: CASSQEGLAGVKTYEQYF. DNA of the CDR3: TGCGCCAGCAGCCAAGAGGGGCTAGCGGGAGTAAAGACCTACGAGCAGTACTTC.

This clonotype has just a few counts. This rearrangement joins TRBV11-1 to TRBJ2-1, with TRBD2 matching over 9 bases. Germline lookup yields CDR1 SGHAT and CDR2 FQDESV (reference sequence). The J segment lost 1 base and the V segment lost 1 base, leaving 8 bases of the junction unmatched. The length of the CDR3 is 18 residues. The CDR3 spells CASSLVKLAGRSYNEQFF. In nucleotides, the CDR3 is TGTGCCAGCAGCTTAGTGAAACTAGCGGGTAGATCCTACAATGAGCAGTTCTTC. Filled out from reference TRBV11-1 and TRBJ2-1, the complete variable domain reads EAEVAQSPRYKITEKSQAVAFWCDPISGHATLYWYRQILGQGPELLVQFQDESVVDDSQLPKDRFSAERLKGVDSTLKIQPAELGDSAMYLCASSLVKLAGRSYNEQFFGPGTRLTVL.